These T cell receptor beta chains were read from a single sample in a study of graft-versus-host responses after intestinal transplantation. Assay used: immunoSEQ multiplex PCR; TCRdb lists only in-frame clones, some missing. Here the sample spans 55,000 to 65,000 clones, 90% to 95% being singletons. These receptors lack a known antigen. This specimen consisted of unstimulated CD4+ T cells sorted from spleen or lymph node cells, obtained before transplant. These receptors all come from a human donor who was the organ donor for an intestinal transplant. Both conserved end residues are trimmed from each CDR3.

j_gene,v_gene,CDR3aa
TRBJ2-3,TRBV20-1,SASLGDTQY
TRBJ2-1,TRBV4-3,ASSQEERGGRNEQF
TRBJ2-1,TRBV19,ASSPKLAGGLPSYNEQF
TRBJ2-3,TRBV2,ASKDGGHSTDTQY
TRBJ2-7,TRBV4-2,ASSQEGRTSGFGDEQY
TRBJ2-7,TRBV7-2,ASSDRQLTYEQY
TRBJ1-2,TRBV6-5,ATTDRVIGYT
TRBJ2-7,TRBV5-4,ASSLAGLFDEQY
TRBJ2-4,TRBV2,ASSVFWGASEAKNIQY
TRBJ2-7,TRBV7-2,ASSLLLAGYEQY
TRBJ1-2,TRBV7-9,ASSLRENYGYT
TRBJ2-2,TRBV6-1,ASSASGGAIGELF
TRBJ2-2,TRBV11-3,ASSQTQGSYSNTGELF
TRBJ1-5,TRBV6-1,ASSAGRGQPQH
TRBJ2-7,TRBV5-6,ASSLVGGSEQY
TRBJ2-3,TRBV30,AWFSSRRLGSTDTQY
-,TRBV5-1,ASSLASSYEQY
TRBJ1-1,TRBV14,ASSQDFSRDRGCTEAF
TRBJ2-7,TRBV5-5,ASSLLAGGNSYEQY
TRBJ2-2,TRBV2,ASKMGLAGRTGELF
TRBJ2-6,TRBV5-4,ASSLWPGRGREANVLT
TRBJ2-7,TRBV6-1,ASREGLAGPYEQY